This section outlines one T cell receptor beta chain sequence together with its context. Method: immunoSEQ multiplex PCR; TCRdb's copy keeps in-frame clones and lacks some. The sample has approximately 220,000 clones, approximately 83% seen once. This sample was taken from a study of cytomegalovirus exposure and HLA in healthy donors. CDR3 length: 14 residues. V dropped 4 bases and J dropped 1; count of bases not matched to a gene: 4. Germline CDR1 SGHRS, CDR2 YFSETQ. The sequencing sample was made of PBMCs. This TCR was recovered from a woman aged 30 to 39 in good health and CMV-seropositive. The V call is TRBV5-1, the J call TRBJ2-5, with 7 bases matching TRBD1. The CDR3: CASSMGQTQETQYF. In nucleotides, the CDR3 is TGCGCCAGCAGCATGGGACAGACCCAAGAGACCCAGTACTTC.